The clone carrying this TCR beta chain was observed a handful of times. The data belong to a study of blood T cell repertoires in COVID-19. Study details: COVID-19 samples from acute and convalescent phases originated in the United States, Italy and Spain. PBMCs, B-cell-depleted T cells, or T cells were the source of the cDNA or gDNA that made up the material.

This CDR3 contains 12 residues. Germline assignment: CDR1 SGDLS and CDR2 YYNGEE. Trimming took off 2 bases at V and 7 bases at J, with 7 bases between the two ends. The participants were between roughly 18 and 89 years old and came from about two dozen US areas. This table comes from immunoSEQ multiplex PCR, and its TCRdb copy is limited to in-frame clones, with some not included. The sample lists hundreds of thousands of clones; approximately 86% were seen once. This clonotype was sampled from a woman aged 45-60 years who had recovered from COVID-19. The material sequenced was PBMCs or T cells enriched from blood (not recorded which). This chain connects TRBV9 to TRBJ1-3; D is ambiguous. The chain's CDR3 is CASSVYGNTIYF. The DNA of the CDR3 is TGTGCCAGCAGCGTTTACGGGAACACCATATATTTT.